The 18 T cell receptor beta chains reported below all come from one sample, sequenced in a study of human T cells and chemical hapten exposure. Each CDR3 protein is one row after TCRdb ran MiXCR on the RACE reads. Among fewer than 100,000 distinct CDR3 sequences listed, around 12% were seen once. The time point denotes: patch test 1, 2 weeks after DPC sensitization. Treatment described: therapeutic diphenylcyclopropenone sensitization with weekly scalp DPC. The sequenced sample was whole blood, obtained in connection with sensitization to the hapten diphenylcyclopropenone (DPC). The receptors stem from a woman in her thirties or forties with alopecia areata. Some clones in this sample may be carry-over from other donors' samples.

At least ten counts were recorded for this clonotype. The junction departs from germline at one end; a sequencing error may be responsible. The rearrangement links TRBV29-1 to TRBJ1-1, with 7 positions matching TRBD1. CDR1 and CDR2 from the germline V gene are SQVTM and ANQGSEA. The CDR3 contains 10 residues. The CDR3 DNA follows: TGCAGCGTTGAAGATCAGTGGGACAGCTTT. Amino acids: CSVEDQWDSF.

This clonotype was seen only a few times. The V call is TRBV7-2, the J call TRBJ2-1; 7 bases fit TRBD2. This CDR3 is built from 14 residues. CDR1 and CDR2 (germline): SGHTA, FQGNSA. Trimming at V came to 5 bases and at J to 5 bases, leaving 6 bases not matched to a gene. DNA for the CDR3: TGTGCCAGCAGCCTCGGGACTAACAACAATGAGCAGTTCTTC. Its protein product is CASSLGTNNNEQFF.

Many counts were recorded for this clonotype. The chain employs TRBV29-1 and TRBJ2-7; D perhaps matches TRBD1 (6 bases). CDR1 and CDR2 from the germline V gene are SQVTM and ANQGSEA. Trimming pared 7 bases from V and 6 bases from J, leaving 16 bases between. This CDR3 spans 12 amino acids. The CDR3 sequence is CSAAGDPSEQYF. CDR3 nucleotide sequence: TGCAGCGCTGCAGGGGACCCCTCCGAGCAGTACTTC.

The J gene is TRBJ2-1, the V gene TRBV12-3 or TRBV12-4; tentatively, D is TRBD1 (6 bases). With 1 base removed from V and 3 bases from J, the gap between germline ends came to 7 bases. The CDR3 has 14 amino acids. As DNA, the CDR3 is TGTGCCAGCAGTTTAGGACAGGTCTACAATGAGCAGTTCTTC. Translation: CASSLGQVYNEQFF.

The rearrangement joins TRBV30 to TRBJ2-7; possible D gene TRBD1, 6 bases. The V end was cut by 1 base, the J end by 0 bases, with 10 bases between. The CDR3 contains 14 residues. Germline V CDR1 and CDR2: GTSNPN, SVGIG (reference sequence). This CDR3 is CAWSEQGVSYEQYF. CDR3 coding DNA: TGTGCCTGGAGTGAACAGGGAGTCTCCTACGAGCAGTACTTC.

This clonotype was seen at least ten times. The chain recombines TRBV7-6 with TRBJ2-1; no reliable D call. Trimming took off 5 bases at V and 9 bases at J, with 11 bases between the two ends. CDR1 SGHVS and CDR2 FNYEAQ come from the germline V gene. The CDR3 is 12 residues long. As DNA, the CDR3 is TGTGCCAGCAGCATTCCAGCCGGTGAGCAGTTCTTC. Its translation is CASSIPAGEQFF.

This clonotype has at least ten counts. The V call is TRBV20-1, the J call TRBJ2-2, with 8 bases identical to TRBD2. V dropped 6 bases and J dropped 2; count of bases not matched to a gene: 14. CDR3 size: 17 residues. Looked up from germline, CDR1 is DFQATT and CDR2 is SNEGSKA (reference sequence). The CDR3: CSALPLDGRANTGELFF. The CDR3 bases are TGCAGTGCCCTCCCTCTGGACGGGAGGGCCAACACCGGGGAGCTGTTTTTT.

This clonotype was found a few times. CDR3 in amino acids: CASSPTGIDSYEQYF. The CDR3 DNA is TGTGCCAGCTCACCAACGGGCATCGACTCCTACGAGCAGTACTTC. The chain combines TRBV18 with TRBJ2-7; the D is unclear. The CDR3 runs 15 residues. Germline V gene lookup returns CDR1 KGHSH and CDR2 LQKENI. The ends were cut back, 2 bases at V and 0 bases at J, with 11 bases in the middle.

This clonotype turned up a few times. The CDR3 is CASSFPGYEQYF. The CDR3 DNA sequence: TGTGCCAGCAGCTTCCCAGGGTACGAGCAGTACTTC. The gene calls are TRBV7-2 and TRBJ2-7; a weak D match, TRBD1 (5 bases). The germline V and J ends were trimmed by 3 bases and 4 bases, with 7 bases remaining between them. Germline CDR1 SGHTA, CDR2 FQGNSA. This CDR3 comprises 12 residues.

The chain links TRBV11-2 to TRBJ2-3; tentatively, D is TRBD2 (5 bases). The germline V and J ends were trimmed by 5 bases and 5 bases, with 14 bases remaining between them. The CDR3 covers 14 residues. Germline V gene data show CDR1 as SGHAT and CDR2 as FQNNGV. CDR3 DNA sequence: TGTGCCAGCAGCCACGGTGTGGCGGGAGATACGCAGTATTTT. It is translated as CASSHGVAGDTQYF.

This clonotype appeared a few times. The V and J genes are TRBV28 and TRBJ2-7; 8 positions agree with TRBD2. After removal of 10 bases from V and 6 bases from J, the junction contained 5 bases not matched to a gene. The germline V gene encodes CDR1 MDHEN and CDR2 SYDVKM. The CDR3 is made up of 11 amino acids. In DNA form, the CDR3 reads TGTGCCACCGGACTAGCCGTCGAGCAGTACTTC. Translated, it gives CATGLAVEQYF.

The rearrangement uses TRBV11-2 and TRBJ1-2, with TRBD1 identical over 9 bases. Trimming took 4 bases from V and 2 from J; bases not matched to a gene: 2. CDR3 size: 14 residues. Germline CDR1 reads SGHAT; CDR2 reads FQNNGV. CDR3 protein: CASSSGTGNYGYTF. The CDR3 DNA sequence: TGTGCCAGCAGCTCCGGGACAGGGAACTATGGCTACACCTTC.

The chain carries TRBV5-1 and TRBJ2-5; weak D call: TRBD2 (6 bases). CDR1 and CDR2 (germline): SGHRS, YFSETQ. Trimming removed 0 bases from V and 8 bases from J, with 17 bases in between. CDR3 length: 15 residues. CDR3 in amino acids: CASSLESGRFGTQYF. DNA for the CDR3: TGCGCCAGCAGCTTGGAGAGCGGGCGCTTTGGCACCCAGTACTTC.

This chain's CDR3 is CASSEGTSYEQYF. The CDR3 coding sequence is TGTGCCAGCAGCGAGGGGACCTCATACGAGCAGTACTTC. The chain carries TRBV7-6 and TRBJ2-7, with D perhaps assigned TRBD1 or TRBD2 (5 bases each). V was clipped by 5 bases and J by 4 bases, with 12 bases between them. The CDR3 covers 13 residues. Germline-derived CDR1 and CDR2 are SGHVS and FNYEAQ.

This sequence joins TRBV29-1 and TRBJ1-1; a possible D gene is TRBD1 (5 bases). Germline CDR1 reads SQVTM; CDR2 reads ANQGSEA. CDR3 length: 11 amino acids. V was shortened by 4 bases and J by 3 bases, with 6 bases between the two germline ends. This CDR3 reads CSVGGDTEAFF. DNA of the CDR3: TGCAGCGTTGGAGGGGACACTGAAGCTTTCTTT.

This chain uses TRBV15 with TRBJ2-2; 12 bases align to TRBD2. J gave up 5 bases and V 4 bases, and 8 bases lay outside the gene matches. Germline lookup yields CDR1 LNHNV and CDR2 YYDKDF (reference sequence). The CDR3 loop spans 17 amino acids. The chain's CDR3 is CATSTGPSGRGTGELFF. The CDR3 DNA reads TGTGCCACCAGCACTGGACCTAGCGGGAGGGGAACCGGGGAGCTGTTTTTT.

The chain recombines TRBV10-1 with TRBJ2-1; 7 nucleotides agree with TRBD1. V lost 6 bases to trimming and J lost 7 bases; unmatched junction nucleotides: 27. The CDR3 is 20 amino acids. Germline CDR1 and CDR2: WNHNN and SYGVQD (reference sequence). CDR3 bases: TGCGCCAGCAGAATGGGACCGGGCCAGACGACAGGGAGAGGAAAAAATGAGCAGTTCTTC. This translates into CASRMGPGQTTGRGKNEQFF.

This clonotype was detected only a few times. The rearrangement joins TRBV20-1 to TRBJ2-5, with 9 bases identical to TRBD2. The V gene end was trimmed by 3 bases and the J gene end by 2 bases; junction bases not matched to a gene: 7. Looked up from germline, CDR1 is DFQATT and CDR2 is SNEGSKA (reference sequence). This CDR3 has 15 residues. CDR3 loop: CSASLAGNTQETQYF. The DNA for the CDR3 is TGCAGTGCTAGCCTAGCGGGGAACACGCAAGAGACCCAGTACTTC.